Listed below are T cell receptor beta chains from one sample, sequenced in a study of T cell responses to AZD1222 COVID-19 vaccine. Profiling relied on immunoSEQ multiplex PCR, and the TCRdb table lists in-frame clones only, not all of them. This table has 140,000 to 150,000 clones, about 81% appearing once. Sequencing used peripheral blood, obtained on day 0 of MenACWY control vaccination. All receptors derive from an adult in good health. The CDR3 runs from the conserved cysteine through the conserved F or W. The D gene is left open where the match is weak. Only part of the rows carry a size: once, few, many, or a class if the clone is expanded.

V	size	J	D	DNA	CDR3
TRBV19	once	TRBJ1-5	-	TGTGCCAGTAGTATAAGGGACACCAATCAGCCCCAGCATTTT	CASSIRDTNQPQHF
TRBV7-9	-	TRBJ2-7	-	TGTGCCAGCAGCTCAGAGAGATACGAGCAGTACTTC	CASSSERYEQYF
TRBV20-1	-	TRBJ1-6	-	TGCAGTGCTAGTTCGGGTGGATCACCCCTCCACTTT	CSASSGGSPLHF
TRBV5-1	-	TRBJ2-3	-	TGCGCCAGCAGCTACCACCTTCAGGATCGTACGCAGTATTTT	CASSYHLQDRTQYF
TRBV2	-	TRBJ1-5	TRBD1	TGTGCCAGCAGTGATTGGACAGGTAATCAGCCCCAGCATTTT	CASSDWTGNQPQHF
TRBV15	-	TRBJ2-3	TRBD1	TGTGCCACCAGCACCAGACAGGGGACAGATACGCAGTATTTT	CATSTRQGTDTQYF
TRBV6-5	many	TRBJ1-6	-	TGTGCCAGCAGTTACCCCCGGGGGGGCGAAAATTCACCCCTCCACTTT	CASSYPRGGENSPLHF
TRBV19	-	TRBJ1-6	-	TGTGCCAGTAGTATAGGGCCGGATTCACCCCTCCACTTT	CASSIGPDSPLHF
TRBV27	-	TRBJ2-2	-	TGTGCCAGCACCACGGACAGTTACACCGGGGAGCTGTTTTTT	CASTTDSYTGELFF
TRBV11-1	-	TRBJ1-2	-	TGTGCCAGCAGCTTCACGGGGAGTCGTTATGGCTACACCTTC	CASSFTGSRYGYTF
TRBV3-1/TRBV3-2	-	TRBJ2-1	TRBD1	TGTGCCAGCAGCCAAAGACAGGGGCCCCAGGATGAGCAGTTCTTC	CASSQRQGPQDEQFF
TRBV19	-	TRBJ1-1	-	TGTGCCAGTAGTACGCGGGGGACCTTGAACACTGAAGCTTTCTTT	CASSTRGTLNTEAFF
TRBV4-1	-	TRBJ2-7	TRBD1	TGCGCCAGCAGCCAAGATAAGAGCGGACAGGGCTACGAGCAGTACTTC	CASSQDKSGQGYEQYF
TRBV25-1	-	TRBJ1-2	-	TGTGCCAGCAGTGAACAGGGGACTTATGGCTACACCTTC	CASSEQGTYGYTF
TRBV11-1	few	TRBJ2-1	-	TGTGCCAGCAGCCGCGTCTTATATGAGCAGTTCTTC	CASSRVLYEQFF
TRBV7-2	-	TRBJ1-2	-	TGTGCCAGCAGCTTGGAGACAGCCTATGGCTACACCTTC	CASSLETAYGYTF
TRBV28	-	TRBJ2-6	-	TGTGCCAGCAGTTTAACGCTTGGCGTGTCTGGGGCCAACGTCCTGACTTTC	CASSLTLGVSGANVLTF
TRBV5-1	-	TRBJ2-1	TRBD2	TGCGCCAGCAGCTTAAGCGGGGACTCCTACAATGAGCAGTTCTTC	CASSLSGDSYNEQFF
TRBV30	few	TRBJ1-1	-	TGTGCCTGGAGTCGGTCCAACACTGAAGCTTTCTTT	CAWSRSNTEAFF
TRBV28	-	TRBJ1-2	-	TGTGCCAGCAGTTCCACGGGACAAAACTATGGCTACACCTTC	CASSSTGQNYGYTF
TRBV3-1/TRBV3-2	-	TRBJ1-4	-	TGTGCCAGCAGCCTACAACTGGGTGAAAAACTGTTTTTT	CASSLQLGEKLFF
TRBV2	once	TRBJ1-5	-	TGTGCCAGCAGTGGAGGGCTACGCCAGCCCCAGCATTTT	CASSGGLRQPQHF
TRBV7-9	-	TRBJ2-3	TRBD1	TGTGCCAGCAGCTCCGCGTCTATACAGGGGCCGGGTACGCAGTATTTT	CASSSASIQGPGTQYF
TRBV9	-	TRBJ2-3	TRBD1	TGTGCCAGCAGCGAACGACAGGGCCGCACAGATACGCAGTATTTT	CASSERQGRTDTQYF
TRBV7-2	-	TRBJ1-5	TRBD1	TGTGCCAGCAGCCGGGACAGGGGTCAGCCCCAGCATTTT	CASSRDRGQPQHF
TRBV27	-	TRBJ1-5	TRBD1	TGTGCCAGCAGTTTTCAGGGGGTAGGACAGCCCCAGCATTTT	CASSFQGVGQPQHF
TRBV12-3/TRBV12-4	-	TRBJ1-1	-	TGTGCCAGCAGTTTATATAGGGCGCGCGCTTTCTTT	CASSLYRARAFF
TRBV20-1	-	TRBJ2-1	-	TGCAGTGCCACCTCGGGCCCAGAGCGGTTCTTC	CSATSGPERFF
TRBV11-2	-	TRBJ1-6	-	TGTGCCAGCAGCCGACAGAGCTCCTATAATTCACCCCTCCACTTT	CASSRQSSYNSPLHF
TRBV5-1	-	TRBJ1-1	-	TGCGCCAGCAGCTTGGGCGGGGGGCGAATGAACACTGAAGCTTTCTTT	CASSLGGGRMNTEAFF
TRBV3-1/TRBV3-2	-	TRBJ1-2	-	TGTGCCAGCAGCACTACCGGAAGGGGCAACCTGACTAACTATGGCTACACCTTC	CASSTTGRGNLTNYGYTF
TRBV5-1	few	TRBJ1-3	-	TGCGCCAGCAGCTTAGACGCCGTTTGGGGAAACACCATATATTTT	CASSLDAVWGNTIYF
TRBV4-1	-	TRBJ1-1	-	TGCGCCAGCAGCCAATCCGGGACGGTGAACACTGAAGCTTTCTTT	CASSQSGTVNTEAFF
TRBV7-2	many	TRBJ1-6	TRBD1	TGTGCCAGCCGACAGGGGCTGGTTAATTCACCCCTCCACTTT	CASRQGLVNSPLHF
TRBV24-1	-	TRBJ2-3	TRBD2	TGTGCCACCAGTGCGGGGGGATCCCCCACAGATACGCAGTATTTT	CATSAGGSPTDTQYF
TRBV5-1	-	TRBJ1-1	-	TGCGCCAGCAGCCCCCGGGGTAGGACTGAAGCTTTCTTT	CASSPRGRTEAFF
TRBV19	-	TRBJ1-2	-	TGTGCCAGCCCATCTCAAACCTACACCTTC	CASPSQTYTF
TRBV6-5	few	TRBJ1-2	-	TGTGCCAGCAGTTACTCGCCCCCCGGGCTCTATGGCTACACCTTC	CASSYSPPGLYGYTF
TRBV29-1	-	TRBJ2-3	-	TGCAGCGTTAGACGACTCCAGCGGCACACAGATACGCAGTATTTT	CSVRRLQRHTDTQYF
TRBV28	-	TRBJ2-5	TRBD2	TGTGCCAGCAGTTCCACTGGACTAGGGACCCAGTACTTC	CASSSTGLGTQYF
TRBV29-1	few	TRBJ1-1	-	TGCACAGCCCTCGGGCGCGACCCCTTGAACACTGAAGCTTTCTTT	CTALGRDPLNTEAFF